This T cell receptor (gamma chain) emerged from a study of gamma delta lymphoproliferative disorders and STAT genes (dated by TCRdb to 2016 to 2018). For the study in its entirety: The LymphoTrack Dx TCRG Assay was used to prepare gamma-chain libraries from at least 50 ng of genomic DNA. Delta-chain libraries followed the EuroClonality-NGS working group standard operating procedure, because no corresponding Invivoscribe delta assay was available. Within a larger immunophenotypic and STAT-mutation study, TCR gamma and delta CDR3 repertoires were profiled by deep sequencing in Tgammadelta lymphoproliferative disease patients and healthy controls. To confirm results, a couple of gamma-chain samples and all delta-chain samples were sequenced twice.

This clone is characterized as hyperexpanded (1% or more). Its antigen remains unidentified. The sample holds no much larger clone one base away, and base qualities are not on file. The study at large found these results: Nearly all major gamma and delta clonotypes of patients were found to be public, being shared with at least one healthy donor, and only a couple of gamma clonotypes were found to be private to disease. According to the authors, NGS specificity may be reduced at low frequencies, so whether leukemic clones are public or private needs confirmation. When whole repertoires were clustered, gamma repertoires from patients formed a group apart from those of healthy controls, but delta repertoires showed no separation between the groups. T cells in controls likely covered a range of maturation stages, whereas leukemic cells were skewed toward terminal effectors, which could potentially limit comparisons between patients and controls.

TCR sequencing was performed on genomic DNA from peripheral blood mononuclear cells isolated from patients and controls. The control group, matched to the patients for age and sex, consisted of around 23 healthy adult blood donors (about 12 males and some 11 females) with a median age of roughly 60 years. Both library methods used multiplex PCR with primers targeting conserved V and J regions of the TCR genes. The amplicons were purified, pooled and then sequenced on an Illumina MiSeq platform. From the authors' description of their analysis: V(D)J alignment, clonotype assembly and translation were done with MiXCR, while functionality assessment and CDR3 repertoire analyses were done with VDJtools. CDR3 was defined per IMGT, and analyses were restricted to productive sequences using functional genes, excluding ORF genes and pseudogenes. A custom Python script was used to look across all patients and controls for identical amino acid CDR3s belonging to major clonotypes, meaning those with a frequency of >=5%. A one-sided non-parametric Wilcoxon test was used to compare clonotype frequencies in patients versus controls. Public reads were reanalyzed in TCRdb with CATT, and rows carrying the same DNA were merged afterwards. The V and J calls reflect TCRdb's pipeline rather than the authors' work. Across this sample there are roughly 1,600 gamma-chain clones, with about 10% seen only once. Around 36% of the sample lies in the top ten.

Sample: blood. This TCR derives from a human donor in good health.

The DNA is as follows: TGTGCCACCTGGGATAGTAGTGATTGGATCAAGACGTTT. This encodes CATWDSSDWIKTF. The chain is made from TRGV8 and TRGJP2. Here the J gene was assigned by germline matching of the DNA, as TCRdb has none. V ends up 1 base short and J 4 bases short, with an unmatched junction base count of 0. The CDR3 contains 13 residues, cysteine and phenylalanine counted. Just CDR3 DNA is preserved here, 39 bases in frame from base 1. The germline V gene gives CDR1 as VENAVY and CDR2 as YDSYNSRV.